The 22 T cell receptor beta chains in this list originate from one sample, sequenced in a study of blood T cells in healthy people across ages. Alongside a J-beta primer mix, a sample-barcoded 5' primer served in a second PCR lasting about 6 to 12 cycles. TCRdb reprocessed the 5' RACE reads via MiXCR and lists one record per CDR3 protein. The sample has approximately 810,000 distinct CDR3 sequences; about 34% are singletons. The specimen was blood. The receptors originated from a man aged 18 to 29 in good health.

Here the CDR3 reads CASSQDLSRGLFF. CDR3 sequence (DNA): TGCGCCAGCAGCCAAGATTTGTCCCGGGGGCTGTTTTTT. The chain joins TRBV4-3 to TRBJ2-2; D is possibly TRBD2 (5 bases). Germline CDR1 LGHNA, CDR2 YSLEER. This CDR3 is built from 13 residues. With 0 bases removed from V and 13 bases from J, the gap between germline ends came to 12 bases.

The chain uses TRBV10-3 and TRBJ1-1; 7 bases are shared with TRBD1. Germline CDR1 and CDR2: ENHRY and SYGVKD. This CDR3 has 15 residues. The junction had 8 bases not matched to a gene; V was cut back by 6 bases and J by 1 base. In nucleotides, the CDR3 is TGTGCCATCAGGAACAGGGGCGATAAGAACACTGAAGCTTTCTTT. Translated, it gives CAIRNRGDKNTEAFF.

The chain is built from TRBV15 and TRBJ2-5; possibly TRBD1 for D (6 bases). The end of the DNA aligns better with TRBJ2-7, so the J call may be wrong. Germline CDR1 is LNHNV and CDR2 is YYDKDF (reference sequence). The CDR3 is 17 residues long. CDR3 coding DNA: TGTGCCACCAGCAGAGATTGGAAAACTACAGGGTCCCACGAGCAGTACTTC. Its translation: CATSRDWKTTGSHEQYF.

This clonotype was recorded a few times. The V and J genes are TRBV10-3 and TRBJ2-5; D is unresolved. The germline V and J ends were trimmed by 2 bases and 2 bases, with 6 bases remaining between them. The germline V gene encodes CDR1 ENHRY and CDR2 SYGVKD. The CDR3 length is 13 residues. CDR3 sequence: CAISEQQQETQYF. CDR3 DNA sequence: TGTGCCATCAGTGAGCAGCAGCAAGAGACCCAGTACTTC.

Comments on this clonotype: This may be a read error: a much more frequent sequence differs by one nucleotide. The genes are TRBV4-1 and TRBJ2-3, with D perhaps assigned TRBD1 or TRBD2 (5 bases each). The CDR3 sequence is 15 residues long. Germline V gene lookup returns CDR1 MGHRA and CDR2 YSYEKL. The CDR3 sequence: CASGQDSGSADTQYF. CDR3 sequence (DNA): TGCGCCAGCGGCCAAGACAGCGGATCAGCAGATACGCAGTATTTT.

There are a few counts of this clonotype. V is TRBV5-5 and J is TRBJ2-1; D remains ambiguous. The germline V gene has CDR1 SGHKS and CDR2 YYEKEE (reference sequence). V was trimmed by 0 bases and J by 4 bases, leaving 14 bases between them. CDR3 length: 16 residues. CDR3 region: CASSLAAGPLYNEQFF. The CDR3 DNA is TGTGCCAGCAGCTTGGCGGCCGGACCGTTATACAATGAGCAGTTCTTC.

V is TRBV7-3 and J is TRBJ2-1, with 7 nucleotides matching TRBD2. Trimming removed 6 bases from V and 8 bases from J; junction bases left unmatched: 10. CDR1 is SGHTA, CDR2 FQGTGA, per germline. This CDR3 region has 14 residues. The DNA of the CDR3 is TGTGCCAGCAGTTCCCTAGCGGCGGTGGATGAGCAGTTCTTC. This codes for CASSSLAAVDEQFF.

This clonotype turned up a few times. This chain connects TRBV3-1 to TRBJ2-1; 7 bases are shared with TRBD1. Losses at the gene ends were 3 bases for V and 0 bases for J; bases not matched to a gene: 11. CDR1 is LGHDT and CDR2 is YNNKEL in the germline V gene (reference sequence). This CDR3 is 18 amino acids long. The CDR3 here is CASSQTRDSRSSYNEQFF. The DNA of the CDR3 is TGTGCCAGCAGCCAGACCCGGGACAGCCGCTCCTCCTACAATGAGCAGTTCTTC.

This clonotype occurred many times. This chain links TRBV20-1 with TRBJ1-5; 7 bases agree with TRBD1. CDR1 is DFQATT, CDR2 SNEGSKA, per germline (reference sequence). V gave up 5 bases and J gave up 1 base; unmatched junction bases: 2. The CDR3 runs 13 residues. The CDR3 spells CSAVQGSNQPQHF. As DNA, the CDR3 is TGCAGTGCTGTACAGGGGAGCAATCAGCCCCAGCATTTT.

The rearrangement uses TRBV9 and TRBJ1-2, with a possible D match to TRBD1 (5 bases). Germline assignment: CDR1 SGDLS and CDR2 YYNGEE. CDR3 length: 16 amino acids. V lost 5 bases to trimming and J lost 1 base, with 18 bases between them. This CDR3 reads CASRDSRPGSNYGYTF. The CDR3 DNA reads TGTGCCAGCAGGGATTCCCGCCCAGGGAGTAACTATGGCTACACCTTC.

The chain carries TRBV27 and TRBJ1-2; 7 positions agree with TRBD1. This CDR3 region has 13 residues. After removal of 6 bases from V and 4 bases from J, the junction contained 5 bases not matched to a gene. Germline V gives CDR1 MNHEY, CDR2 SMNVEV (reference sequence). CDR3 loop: CASSGAGGYGYTF. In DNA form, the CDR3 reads TGTGCCAGCAGCGGGGCAGGGGGCTATGGCTACACCTTC.

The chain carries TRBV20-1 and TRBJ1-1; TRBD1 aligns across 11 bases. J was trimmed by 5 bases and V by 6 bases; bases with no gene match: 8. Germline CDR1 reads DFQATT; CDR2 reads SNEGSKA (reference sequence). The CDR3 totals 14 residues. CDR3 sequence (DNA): TGCAGTGCCATCAGAGGACAGGGGGCGACTGAAGCTTTCTTT. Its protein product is CSAIRGQGATEAFF.

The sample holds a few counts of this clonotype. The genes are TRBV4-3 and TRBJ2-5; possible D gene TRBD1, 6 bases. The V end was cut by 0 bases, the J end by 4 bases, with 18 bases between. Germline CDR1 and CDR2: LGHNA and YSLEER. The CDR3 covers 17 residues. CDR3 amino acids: CASSQDSSRGYPETQYF. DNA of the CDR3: TGCGCCAGCAGCCAAGATTCATCTAGGGGGTACCCAGAGACCCAGTACTTC.

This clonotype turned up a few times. CDR3 nucleotide sequence: TGCAGTGCTAGAGGACACGGCTATGGCTACACCTTC. This sequence encodes CSARGHGYGYTF. The chain joins TRBV20-1 to TRBJ1-2; no clear D. The germline gives CDR1 DFQATT, CDR2 SNEGSKA (reference sequence). The CDR3 totals 12 residues. Trimming removed 1 base from V and 4 bases from J, with 7 bases in between.

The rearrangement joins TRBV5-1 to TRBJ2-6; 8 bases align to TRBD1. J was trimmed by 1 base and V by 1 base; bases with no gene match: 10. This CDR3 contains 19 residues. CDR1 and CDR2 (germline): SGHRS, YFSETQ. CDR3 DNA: TGCGCCAGCAGCTTGTGGGGACAGGTGGACATTTCTGGGGCCAACGTCCTGACTTTC. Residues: CASSLWGQVDISGANVLTF.

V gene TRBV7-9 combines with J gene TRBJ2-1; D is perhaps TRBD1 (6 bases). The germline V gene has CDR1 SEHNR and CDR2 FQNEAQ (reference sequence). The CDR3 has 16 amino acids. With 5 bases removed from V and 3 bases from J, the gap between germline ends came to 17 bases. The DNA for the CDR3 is TGTGCCAGCAGCCGGGGACAACTTAGCTTCTACAATGAGCAGTTCTTC. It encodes CASSRGQLSFYNEQFF.

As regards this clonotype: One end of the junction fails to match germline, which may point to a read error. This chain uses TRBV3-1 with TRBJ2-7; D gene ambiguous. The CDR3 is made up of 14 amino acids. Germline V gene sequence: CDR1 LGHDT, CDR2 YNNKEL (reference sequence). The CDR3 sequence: CASGQSLSFYEQYF. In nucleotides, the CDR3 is TGTGCCAGCGGCCAATCTCTGAGCTTTTACGAGCAGTACTTC.

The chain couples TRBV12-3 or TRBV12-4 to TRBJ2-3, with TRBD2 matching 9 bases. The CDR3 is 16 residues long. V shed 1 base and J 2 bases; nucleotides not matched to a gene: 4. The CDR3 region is CASSLGASGDTDTQYF. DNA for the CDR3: TGTGCCAGCAGTTTAGGGGCTAGCGGGGACACAGATACGCAGTATTTT.

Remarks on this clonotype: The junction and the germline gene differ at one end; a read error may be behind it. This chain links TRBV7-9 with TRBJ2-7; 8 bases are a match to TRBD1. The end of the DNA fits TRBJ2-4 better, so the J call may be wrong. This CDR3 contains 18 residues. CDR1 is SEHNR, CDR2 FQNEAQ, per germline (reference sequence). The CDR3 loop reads CASSLGGTGGLAKDIQYF. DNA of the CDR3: TGTGCCAGCAGCTTAGGTGGGACAGGAGGGTTAGCCAAAGACATTCAGTACTTC.

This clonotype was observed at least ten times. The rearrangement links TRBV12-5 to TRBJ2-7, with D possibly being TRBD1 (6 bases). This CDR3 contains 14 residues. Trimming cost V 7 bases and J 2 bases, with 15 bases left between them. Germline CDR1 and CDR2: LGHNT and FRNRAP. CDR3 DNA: TGTGCTAGTGCCGACAGGTATCGAACCTACGAGCAGTACTTC. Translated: CASADRYRTYEQYF.

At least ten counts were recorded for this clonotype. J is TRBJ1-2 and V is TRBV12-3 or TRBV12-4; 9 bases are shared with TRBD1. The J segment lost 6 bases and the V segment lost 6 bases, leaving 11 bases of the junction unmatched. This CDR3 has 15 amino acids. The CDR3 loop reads CASSKTGTGTDGYTF. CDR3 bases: TGTGCCAGCAGCAAAACCGGGACAGGGACCGATGGCTACACCTTC.

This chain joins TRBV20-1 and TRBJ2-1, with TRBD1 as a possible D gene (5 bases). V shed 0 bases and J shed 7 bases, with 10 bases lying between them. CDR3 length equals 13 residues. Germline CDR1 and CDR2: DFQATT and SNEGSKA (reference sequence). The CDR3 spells CSARDWAGNEQFF. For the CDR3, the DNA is TGCAGTGCTAGAGATTGGGCAGGGAATGAGCAGTTCTTC.